A selection of T cell receptor beta chains follows, all from one sample in a study of T-cell reconstitution after alpha-beta-depleted transplantation in children. TCRdb fed the PCR reads into MiXCR, producing one record per CDR3 protein. Here the sample spans 450,000 to 700,000 distinct CDR3 sequences, 25% to 30% being singletons. The starting material was PBMCs, obtained before TCRalphabeta/CD19-depleted stem cell transplant. Source of these receptors: a boy under two years old with Wiskott-Aldrich syndrome, due to receive a stem cell transplant. Each CDR3 is given with its conserved first and last residue. Size is omitted from some rows. Given values are once, few, many or a class for expanded clones.

>few|TRBV15
CATSVGRGPAGYNEQFF
>few|TRBV5-1
CASSLSLAKNIQYF
>-|TRBV7-3
CASSLRTGVYNEQFF
>-|TRBV6-1
CASSITGGSTGELFF
>-|TRBV7-8
CASSRGLAGGQIYNEQFF
>few|TRBV27
CASSFGGGRVEETQYF
>-|TRBV28
CASSPRGGNDEKLFF
>-|TRBV19
CASSLSGGSTEAFF
>-|TRBV7-2
CASNSQTQETQYF
>few|TRBV20-1
CSARPSANEQFF
>-|TRBV3-1
CASSQAREGAQHF
>-|TRBV2
CASSRSGRTSDTQYF
>few|TRBV5-1
CASSLSSDRPFYEQYF
>few|TRBV9
CASSVDRGGGETQYF
>-|TRBV20-1
CSATWSLKGYEQYF
>-|TRBV5-1
CASSDEDYGYTF
>-|TRBV5-1
CASSFGQGRGEQYF
>-|TRBV28
CASSLRLVPNQPQHF
>few|TRBV10-3
CAISVSGSGNTIYF
>few|TRBV7-2
CASSFSGQGIGELFF
>many|TRBV19
CASSGRVPYNEQFF
>-|TRBV14
CASSQPWMGLAGGNEQFF
>once|TRBV20-1
CSASPAVSTEAFF
>-|TRBV5-1
CASSRTSGRASEQYF
>-|TRBV12-3/TRBV12-4
CASSLQTGPLNTEAFF
>-|TRBV5-1
CASSLVSVISYNEQFF
>-|TRBV29-1
CSGRDRGNIQYF
>-|TRBV5-1
CASSGTYTYNEQFF
>-|TRBV5-1
CASSRPGTGGNEQFF
>many|TRBV5-1
CASSLGQGDYGYTF
>-|TRBV6-1
CASSTRGAGGYEQYF
>-|TRBV9
CASSVGLAGTVRSYNEQFF
>-|TRBV7-2
CASSPRSSQPQHF
>few|TRBV5-1
CASSIGTGSTPLHF
>few|TRBV6-1
CASIKLPLRETQYF
>-|TRBV15
CATSRGSGETQYF
>-|TRBV10-3
CAISGTAYGYTF
>-|TRBV20-1
CSATSGYYEQYF
>-|TRBV11-2
CASSHLGLASVNSYNEQFF
>-|TRBV12-3/TRBV12-4
CASSTGGRNIQYF
>-|TRBV6-2/TRBV6-3
CASSRWRTTGELFF